A selection of T cell receptor beta chains follows, all from one sample in a study of blood T cells in healthy people across ages. TCRdb itself ran the 5' RACE reads through MiXCR, one entry per CDR3 protein. The sample holds 600,000 to 900,000 distinct CDR3 sequences, about a quarter seen once. The data were also submitted as part of a second study, on T cells of mothers and their children.

The sequenced sample consisted of blood. These receptors all stem from a boy aged 5 to 17 in good health. The CDR3 runs from the conserved cysteine through the conserved F or W. The D gene is left open where the match is weak. Where a row states a size, it is once, few, many or the class of an expanded clone; other rows omit it.

cdr3_length j_call v_call d_call clone_size cdr3_nt cdr3_aa
13 TRBJ2-5 TRBV7-9 - few TGTGCCAGCAGCTATCCAGGGGAAGAGACCCAGTACTTC CASSYPGEETQYF
13 TRBJ2-1 TRBV7-3 - few TGTGCCAGCAGCTTAAGCAAAGACAATGAGCAGTTCTTC CASSLSKDNEQFF
13 TRBJ2-3 TRBV30 - few TGTGCCTGGAGTCTTGGGGTTCGAGATACGCAGTATTTT CAWSLGVRDTQYF
15 TRBJ2-1 TRBV7-9 TRBD2 few TGTGCCAGCGGCTTCCAGCGGGGGAACCCCCCCGTGCAGTTCTTC CASGFQRGNPPVQFF
15 TRBJ2-3 TRBV9 - - TGTGCCAGCAGCGAGGGTGGGGCACTTTCAGATACGCAGTATTTT CASSEGGALSDTQYF
13 TRBJ1-4 TRBV10-3 - few TGTGCCATCAGTGGAGGAGATAATGAAAAACTGTTTTTT CAISGGDNEKLFF
14 TRBJ2-5 TRBV7-9 TRBD2 - TGTGCCAGCAGCTCCCCCGGGGGGGCTGAGACCCAGTACTTC CASSSPGGAETQYF
15 TRBJ2-1 TRBV10-3 - - TGTGCCATCAGTTTAGACTCGGGGCGAAGAAATGAGCAGTTCTTC CAISLDSGRRNEQFF
12 TRBJ2-1 TRBV7-2 TRBD2 - TGTGTCAGCAGCGATGGACTAGATGAGCAGTTCTTC CVSSDGLDEQFF
16 TRBJ1-1 TRBV5-4 - - TGTGCCAGCAGCTTGGCTTCCTCCGTCGCGAACACTGAAGCTTTCTTT CASSLASSVANTEAFF
13 TRBJ2-3 TRBV29-1 - many TGCAGCGTTGTAGGGACAATCACAGATACGCAGTATTTT CSVVGTITDTQYF
15 TRBJ1-3 TRBV6-1 - few TGTGCCAGCAGTTTAGGACCGCGGGAGGAAAACACCATATATTTT CASSLGPREENTIYF
16 TRBJ2-1 TRBV4-1 TRBD2 - TGCGCCAGCAGCCAAGATCCCGGGGGGGCTTACAATGAGCAGTTCTTC CASSQDPGGAYNEQFF
18 TRBJ2-6 TRBV21-1 - - TGTGCCAGCAGCAAACGACACGGGTTTTACTCTGGGGCCAACGTCCTGACTTTC CASSKRHGFYSGANVLTF
16 TRBJ2-1 TRBV6-1 TRBD1 - TGTGCCAGCAATCGACGGGGGACAGGGGTTGAGAATGAGCAGTTCTTC CASNRRGTGVENEQFF
17 TRBJ1-3 TRBV4-1 - - TGCGCCAGCAGCCAACAGGGCCTTCGCGGGTCTGGAAACACCATATATTTT CASSQQGLRGSGNTIYF
15 TRBJ2-1 TRBV7-9 - - TGTGCCAGCAGCTTATCTCCCAGCCGGTTCAATGAGCAGTTCTTC CASSLSPSRFNEQFF
11 TRBJ2-7 TRBV2 - - TGTGCCAGCAGGACGGGGTTTGAGCAGTACTTC CASRTGFEQYF
14 TRBJ2-3 TRBV12-3/TRBV12-4 TRBD2 few TGTGCCAGCAGCCCTACTAGCGGGTTAGATACGCAGTATTTT CASSPTSGLDTQYF
14 TRBJ2-5 TRBV30 - - TGTGCCTGGAGTGGGACGGGACATCGGTTGGCCCAGTACTTC CAWSGTGHRLAQYF
15 TRBJ2-5 TRBV11-2 - few TGTGCCAGCAGCTTAGGTCTAGCCCACCAAGAGACCCAGTACTTC CASSLGLAHQETQYF
16 TRBJ2-1 TRBV12-3/TRBV12-4 - - TGTGCCAGCACCCGAGGGAGAGGGAGCTCCTACAATGAGCAGTTCTTC CASTRGRGSSYNEQFF
14 TRBJ1-5 TRBV2 TRBD1 - TGTGCCAGCACCACCGGGACAGGGTATCAGCCCCAGCATTTT CASTTGTGYQPQHF
12 TRBJ2-5 TRBV20-1 TRBD2 few TGCAGCGAGGTAGCGGGGACACAGACCCAGTACTTC CSEVAGTQTQYF
14 TRBJ1-1 TRBV11-2 - - TGTGCCAGCAGCCCAAGGCGGCGGGACACTGAAGCTTTCTTT CASSPRRRDTEAFF
13 TRBJ1-2 TRBV6-6 - - TGTGCCAGCAGTTACGTCGGGGGCGAAAGCTACACCTTC CASSYVGGESYTF
12 TRBJ2-7 TRBV5-1 - - TGCGCCAGCAGCTTGGAGCCACACGAGCAGTACTTC CASSLEPHEQYF
16 TRBJ1-3 TRBV5-4 - - TGTGCCAGCATTCCCCTCCGGGGCGGGACTGGAAACACCATATATTTT CASIPLRGGTGNTIYF
12 TRBJ1-2 TRBV6-6 TRBD1 - TGTGCCAGCGGGTCAGGGGGCGCAGGCTACACCTTC CASGSGGAGYTF
15 TRBJ1-1 TRBV7-8 - few TGTGCCAGCAGCCCTCAACAGGGTCCGAGCTCTGAAGCTTTCTTT CASSPQQGPSSEAFF
18 TRBJ2-5 TRBV4-1 - few TGCGCCAGCAGCCAAGTTTCCCTGACCGTCCTTGTGCAAGAGACCCAGTACTTC CASSQVSLTVLVQETQYF
15 TRBJ2-1 TRBV6-2/TRBV6-3 TRBD2 few TGTGCCAGCAGCGAACAGCGGGGGGGTTACAATGAGCAGTTCTTC CASSEQRGGYNEQFF
15 TRBJ1-6 TRBV15 TRBD1 - TGTGCCACCAGCGGACGGGACAGGGGTTATTCACCCCTCCACTTT CATSGRDRGYSPLHF
16 TRBJ1-5 TRBV6-6 TRBD1 few TGTGCCAGCAGGCAGGGGGGGTCATGGGGCAATCAGCCCCAGCATTTT CASRQGGSWGNQPQHF
15 TRBJ2-5 TRBV3-1 - - TGTGCCAGCAGCCGTCTTCGAGGGGCCAGAGAGACCCAGTACTTC CASSRLRGARETQYF
15 TRBJ2-3 TRBV12-5 - - TGTGCTAGTGGTTCCCATGACCTGGTTACAGATACGCAGTATTTT CASGSHDLVTDTQYF
15 TRBJ2-2 TRBV5-6 TRBD1 - TGTGCCAGCAACCCTATGGACAGGTCGGCCGGGGAGCTGTTTTTT CASNPMDRSAGELFF
14 TRBJ1-4 TRBV2 TRBD1 - TGTGCCGTTCAGGAGGGACAGCGGAATGAAAAACTGTTTTTT CAVQEGQRNEKLFF
14 TRBJ2-5 TRBV7-9 - few TGTGCCAGCAGCAATGAGGGGGGGCCGGGGACCCAGTACTTC CASSNEGGPGTQYF
11 TRBJ2-5 TRBV5-5 - - TGTGCCAGCAGCTTGGTGAAGGACAGGTACTTC CASSLVKDRYF
14 TRBJ1-3 TRBV20-1 - - TGCAGTGCTAGCGGGACGGACACTGGAAACACCATATATTTT CSASGTDTGNTIYF
14 TRBJ2-5 TRBV12-3/TRBV12-4 - few TGTGCCAGCAGTTTCACACAGGGCAGGGTGACCCAGTACTTC CASSFTQGRVTQYF
17 TRBJ2-3 TRBV3-1 - few TGTGCCAGCAGCCAAGAGGGGCGCCATTCTAGCACAGATACGCAGTATTTT CASSQEGRHSSTDTQYF
16 TRBJ1-3 TRBV7-6 TRBD1 few TGTGCCAGCAGCACGTTTCAGGGGGCGAGAGGAAACACCATATATTTT CASSTFQGARGNTIYF
13 TRBJ2-1 TRBV20-1 - few TGCAGTGTACGAGGTCTGGGGCACAATGAGCAGTTCTTC CSVRGLGHNEQFF
14 TRBJ1-2 TRBV12-5 - - TGTGCTAGTGGTTTCCAGACACCGAGGTATGGCTACACCTTC CASGFQTPRYGYTF
15 TRBJ2-5 TRBV19 - - TGTGCCAGTAGTATAGCCCGGGGCAGCCAAGAGACCCAGTACTTC CASSIARGSQETQYF
15 TRBJ2-7 TRBV29-1 TRBD2 - TGCAGCGTTGATATGAGAGCGGGGGAATTCTACGAGCAGTACTTC CSVDMRAGEFYEQYF